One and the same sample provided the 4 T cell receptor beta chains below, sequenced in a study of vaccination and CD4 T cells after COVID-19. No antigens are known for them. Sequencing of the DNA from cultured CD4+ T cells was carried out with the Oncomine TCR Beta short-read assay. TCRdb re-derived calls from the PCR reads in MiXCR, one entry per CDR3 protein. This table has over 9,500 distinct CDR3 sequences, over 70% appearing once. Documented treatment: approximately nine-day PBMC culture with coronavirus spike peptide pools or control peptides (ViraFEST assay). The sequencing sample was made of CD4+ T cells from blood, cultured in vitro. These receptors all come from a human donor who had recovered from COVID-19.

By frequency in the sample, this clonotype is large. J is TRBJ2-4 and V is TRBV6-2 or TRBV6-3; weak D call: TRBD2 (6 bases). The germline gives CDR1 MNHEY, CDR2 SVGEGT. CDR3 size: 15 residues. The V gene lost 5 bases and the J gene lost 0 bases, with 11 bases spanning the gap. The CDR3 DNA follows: TGTGCCAGCAGTAAAACGGGGGTAGCCAAAAACATTCAGTACTTC. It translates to CASSKTGVAKNIQYF.

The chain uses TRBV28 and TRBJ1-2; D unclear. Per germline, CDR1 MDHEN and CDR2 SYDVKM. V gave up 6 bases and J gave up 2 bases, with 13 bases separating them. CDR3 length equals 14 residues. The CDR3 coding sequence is TGTGCCAGCAGCAGAAAGGGCCTAAACTATGGCTACACCTTC. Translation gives CASSRKGLNYGYTF.

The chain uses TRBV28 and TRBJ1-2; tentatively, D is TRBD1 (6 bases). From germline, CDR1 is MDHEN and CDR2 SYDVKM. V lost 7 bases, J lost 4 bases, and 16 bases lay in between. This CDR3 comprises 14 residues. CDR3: CASTQTGAFYGYTF. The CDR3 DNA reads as TGTGCCAGCACCCAGACAGGAGCGTTCTATGGCTACACCTTC.

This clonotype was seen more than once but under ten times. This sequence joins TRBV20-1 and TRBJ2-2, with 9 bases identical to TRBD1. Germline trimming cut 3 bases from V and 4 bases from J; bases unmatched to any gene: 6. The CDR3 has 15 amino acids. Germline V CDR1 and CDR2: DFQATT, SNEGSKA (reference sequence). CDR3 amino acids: CSASRGQGRTGELFF. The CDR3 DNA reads TGCAGTGCTAGTAGGGGACAGGGCCGCACCGGGGAGCTGTTTTTT.